These 7 T cell receptor beta chains share one sample of origin, sequenced in a study of blood T cell repertoires in COVID-19. This table comes from immunoSEQ multiplex PCR, and its TCRdb copy is limited to in-frame clones, with some not included. The data contain 150,000 to 200,000 clones, 70% to 90% of them singletons. Sequencing used peripheral blood. The receptors here all came from a human donor in a cohort sampled during active COVID-19.

V and J are TRBV25-1 and TRBJ1-1, with 8 bases that match TRBD1. V lost 8 bases to trimming and J lost 4 bases; unmatched junction nucleotides: 6. Germline V gives CDR1 MGHDK, CDR2 SYGVNS. This CDR3 contains 13 residues. CDR3 coding DNA: TGTGCCAGCGCTGAAACAGGGGGCACTGAAGCTTTCTTT. Protein: CASAETGGTEAFF.

The CDR3 DNA is TGTGCCAGCAGCCGCGAGAAAGAGACCCAGTACTTC. It yields the protein CASSREKETQYF. The rearrangement links TRBV12-3 or TRBV12-4 to TRBJ2-5; no clear D. Trimming shortened V by 6 bases and J by 3 bases, and 8 bases separated the two germline ends. The CDR3 covers 12 residues.

CDR3 residues: CASSRDRDFNQPQHF. CDR3 nucleotides: TGTGCCAGCAGCCGGGACAGGGATTTCAATCAGCCCCAGCATTTT. The chain links TRBV6-2 or TRBV6-3 to TRBJ1-5; 9 bases are shared with TRBD1. The CDR3 spans 15 residues. The germline gives CDR1 MNHEY, CDR2 SVGEGT. Trimming removed 6 bases from V and 3 bases from J; junction bases left unmatched: 6.

The gene calls are TRBV3-1 (or the pseudogene TRBV3-2) and TRBJ1-2; 9 nucleotides agree with TRBD1. V lost 6 bases and J lost 2; bases outside the gene matches: 4. The CDR3 runs to 14 residues. Germline CDR1 reads LGHDT; CDR2 reads YNNKEL (reference sequence). CDR3 in amino acids: CASRDRGLNYGYTF. DNA for the CDR3: TGTGCCAGCAGGGACAGGGGATTAAACTATGGCTACACCTTC.

The table lists this clone with a count of one. The chain employs TRBV24-1 and TRBJ2-5; tentatively, D is TRBD1 (5 bases). The germline gives CDR1 KGHDR, CDR2 SFDVKD. V lost 4 bases to trimming and J lost 5 bases, with 10 bases between them. The CDR3 extends over 13 amino acids. In nucleotides, the CDR3 is TGTGCCACCAGTGACCCAGGGTGGGAGACCCAGTACTTC. Amino acids: CATSDPGWETQYF.

The rearrangement joins TRBV28 to TRBJ2-7; 7 bases are a match to TRBD1. The V segment lost 2 bases and the J segment 4 bases; nucleotides outside the gene matches: 2. The germline CDR1 and CDR2 sequences are MDHEN and SYDVKM. The CDR3 covers 13 residues. CDR3 in DNA: TGTGCCAGCAGTTTAGGGACAGCTTACGAGCAGTACTTC. Protein product: CASSLGTAYEQYF.

V gene TRBV9 combines with J gene TRBJ1-2; D possibly corresponds to TRBD1 (6 bases). The CDR3 loop spans 14 amino acids. Germline V lookup: CDR1 SGDLS, CDR2 YYNGEE. V was shortened by 0 bases and J by 6 bases, with 12 bases between the two germline ends. The DNA of the CDR3 is TGTGCCAGCAGCGTAGGCGGGGGCGCGAATGGCTACACCTTC. Amino acids: CASSVGGGANGYTF.